This T cell receptor (beta chain) appears in the sequencing data of a study of blood T cell repertoires in COVID-19. V gave up 6 bases and J gave up 7 bases; unmatched junction bases: 10. CDR1 MNHEY and CDR2 SVGAGI come from the germline V gene. The CDR3 covers 14 residues. The repertoire was sequenced with immunoSEQ multiplex PCR; TCRdb's copy has only in-frame clones and lacks some. The table lists under 200,000 clones, 80% to 90% of them singletons, with 14% in the top ten. This chain connects TRBV6-5 to TRBJ1-2, with 8 bases lining up with TRBD1. What was sequenced was peripheral blood. The sequence came from a man aged 25 to 45 with active or convalescent COVID-19. CDR3 in amino acids: CASSPGTGLVGYTF. CDR3 nucleotides: TGTGCCAGCAGCCCGGGGACAGGCCTTGTTGGCTACACCTTC.